What follows are 7 T cell receptor beta chains derived from one specimen sequenced in a study of T-cell memory formation after mild COVID-19. One entry per CDR3 protein, called by TCRdb with MiXCR from the 5' RACE reads. The sample shows about 210,000 distinct CDR3 sequences, approximately 10% of them seen only once. Sequencing used PBMCs or a T cell subset sorted from them (not recorded which). These receptors came from a man aged 18-30 years who had mild COVID-19 (a few samples of this study predate the infection). Cell type and time point are not known.

The chain uses TRBV7-8 and TRBJ2-3; TRBD2 matches at 7 bases. Germline V gene lookup returns CDR1 SGHVS and CDR2 FQNEAQ. The J segment lost 2 bases and the V segment lost 5 bases, leaving 4 bases of the junction unmatched. The CDR3 spans 14 residues. CDR3 sequence (DNA): TGTGCCAGCAGCCGCGGGGGTTTCACAGATACGCAGTATTTT. It is translated as CASSRGGFTDTQYF.

The chain is built from TRBV11-2 and TRBJ1-2; 7 bases line up with TRBD1. Losses at the gene ends were 1 base for V and 2 bases for J; bases not matched to a gene: 1. CDR1 and CDR2 (germline): SGHAT, FQNNGV. This CDR3 comprises 14 residues. Here the CDR3 DNA reads TGTGCCAGCAGCTTAGCACAGGGGAACTATGGCTACACCTTC. This sequence encodes CASSLAQGNYGYTF. Variable domain in full (rest from reference TRBV11-2 and TRBJ1-2): EAGVAQSPRYKIIEKRQSVAFWCNPISGHATLYWYQQILGQGPKLLIQFQNNGVVDDSQLPKDRFSAERLKGVDSTLKIQPAKLEDSAVYLCASSLAQGNYGYTFGSGTRLTVV.

A remark on this clonotype: Possible read error: a much larger clone is one base away. J is TRBJ1-1 and V is TRBV3-1; maybe TRBD1 (6 bases). Trimming took off 6 bases at V and 1 base at J, with 9 bases between the two ends. Germline lookup yields CDR1 LGHDT and CDR2 YNNKEL (reference sequence). CDR3 length: 13 residues. The CDR3 coding sequence is TGTGCCAGCAGAGAACAGGGGAACACTGAAGCTTTCTTT. This translates into CASREQGNTEAFF.

This clonotype was found a few times. This sequence joins TRBV6-5 and TRBJ2-3, with D unresolved. The V gene's germline CDR1 is MNHEY and CDR2 SVGAGI. The germline V and J ends were trimmed by 2 bases and 4 bases, with 13 bases remaining between them. CDR3 length equals 15 residues. The CDR3 DNA reads as TGTGCCAGCAGTTACGGTCGGCAGGATCCAGATACGCAGTATTTT. It encodes CASSYGRQDPDTQYF.

This chain's CDR3 is CASSTGTAGGYTF. CDR3 nucleotide sequence: TGTGCCAGTAGTACCGGGACAGCCGGTGGCTACACCTTC. The gene calls are TRBV19 and TRBJ1-2; 7 bases line up with TRBD1. Looked up from germline, CDR1 is LNHDA and CDR2 is SQIVND (reference sequence). The CDR3 has 13 amino acids. V was pared by 4 bases and J by 7 bases, with 6 bases of the junction left unmatched.

The sample holds a few counts of this clonotype. This sequence joins TRBV9 and TRBJ1-4; D is ambiguous. CDR3 size: 15 residues. Germline lookup yields CDR1 SGDLS and CDR2 YYNGEE. V lost 0 bases and J lost 7, with 13 bases in between. The chain's CDR3 is CASSVGPGGGEKLFF. CDR3 coding DNA: TGTGCCAGCAGCGTAGGGCCGGGCGGCGGTGAAAAACTGTTTTTT.

The genes are TRBV6-2 or TRBV6-3 and TRBJ2-7; tentative D call: TRBD2 (5 bases). The CDR3 consists of 11 residues. With 10 bases removed from V and 3 bases from J, the gap between germline ends came to 10 bases. Germline-derived CDR1 and CDR2 are MNHEY and SVGEGT. The CDR3 bases are TGTGCCATCCGAGGGTTCTACGAGCAGTACTTC. Translated, it gives CAIRGFYEQYF.